These 21 T cell receptor beta chains were sequenced from one sample in a study of T-cell memory formation after mild COVID-19. TCRdb reprocessed the 5' RACE reads with MiXCR, giving one entry per CDR3 protein. Found here are a few hundred thousand distinct CDR3 sequences, approximately 9% of them singletons; the top ten hold around 20%. Sequenced material: PBMCs or a T cell subset sorted from them (not recorded which). These receptors all come from a man between 18 and 35 years old who had mild COVID-19 (a few samples of this study predate the infection). Cell type and time point are not known.

The V call is TRBV25-1, the J call TRBJ1-2; D uncertain. The CDR3 spans 12 residues. Trimming left V 3 bases short and J 2 bases short, with 4 bases between. Germline V gene lookup returns CDR1 MGHDK and CDR2 SYGVNS. The CDR3 bases are TGTGCCAGCAGTGAGTCGAACTATGGCTACACCTTC. Protein product: CASSESNYGYTF.

This clonotype was recorded many times. The chain recombines TRBV5-1 with TRBJ2-3; 7 nucleotides agree with TRBD1. CDR3 length: 15 amino acids. Germline V CDR1 and CDR2: SGHRS, YFSETQ. With 4 bases clipped from V and 6 bases from J, the junction kept 11 bases outside the gene matches. CDR3 in DNA: TGCGCCAGCAGCCTCCGGGACAGCCGTGGGGATACGCAGTATTTT. This encodes CASSLRDSRGDTQYF.

This clonotype was picked up many times. The rearrangement joins TRBV5-1 to TRBJ2-5; 9 bases map to TRBD2. Per the germline V gene, CDR1 is SGHRS and CDR2 is YFSETQ. The trim removed 3 bases at V and 4 bases at J, leaving 7 bases unmatched. This CDR3 spans 15 amino acids. The CDR3 protein is CASSSQASGVETQYF. The CDR3 bases are TGCGCCAGCAGCTCCCAGGCTAGCGGGGTAGAGACCCAGTACTTC. Based on the CDR3 plus reference TRBV5-1 and TRBJ2-5, the full variable domain is KAGVTQTPRYLIKTRGQQVTLSCSPISGHRSVSWYQQTPGQGLQFLFEYFSETQRNKGNFPGRFSGRQFSNSRSEMNVSTLELGDSALYLCASSSQASGVETQYFGPGTRLLVL.

This clonotype was observed a few times. V gene TRBV7-2 combines with J gene TRBJ2-3; D possibly corresponds to TRBD2 (6 bases). CDR3 length: 15 residues. Germline V gene lookup returns CDR1 SGHTA and CDR2 FQGNSA. V was clipped by 6 bases and J by 2 bases, with 15 bases between them. CDR3 sequence reads: CASSPAGGDTDTQYF. Written as DNA, the CDR3 is TGTGCCAGCAGTCCCGCCGGCGGGGACACAGATACGCAGTATTTT.

In this sample, this clonotype turned up a few times. V and J are TRBV7-9 and TRBJ2-1; tentative D call: TRBD1 (5 bases). The V end was cut by 7 bases, the J end by 10 bases, with 23 bases between. This CDR3 has 15 amino acids. CDR1 is SEHNR and CDR2 is FQNEAQ in the germline V gene (reference sequence). For the CDR3, the DNA is TGTGCCAGCAACCCCCTTAAGCAGGGTGCCGGGGAGCAGTTCTTC. Translating it yields CASNPLKQGAGEQFF.

This clonotype was recorded a few times. The chain has TRBV20-1 and TRBJ2-2, with D possibly being TRBD2 (5 bases). Germline CDR1 and CDR2: DFQATT and SNEGSKA (reference sequence). CDR3 length equals 15 residues. The ends were cut back, 1 base at V and 7 bases at J, with 16 bases in the middle. The CDR3 sequence: CSARGDVGAIGELFF. DNA of the CDR3: TGCAGTGCTAGAGGCGACGTGGGAGCTATCGGGGAGCTGTTTTTT.

The chain uses TRBV4-1 and TRBJ1-5, with TRBD1 as a possible D gene (5 bases). CDR3 length: 13 residues. The V and J ends lost 2 bases and 7 bases respectively, with 9 bases between them. Per the germline V gene, CDR1 is MGHRA and CDR2 is YSYEKL. This chain's CDR3 is CASSQYRGQPQHF. CDR3 nucleotide sequence: TGCGCCAGCAGCCAATATCGGGGGCAGCCCCAGCATTTT.

This clonotype has just a few counts. The genes are TRBV7-2 and TRBJ1-1, with D maybe TRBD1 (6 bases). Trimming took off 5 bases at V and 0 bases at J, with 13 bases between the two ends. Germline CDR1 SGHTA, CDR2 FQGNSA. The length of the CDR3 is 15 residues. The DNA of the CDR3 is TGTGCCAGCAGCCAATGGGACACCTTGAACACTGAAGCTTTCTTT. As protein: CASSQWDTLNTEAFF.

In its sample, this clonotype was seen a few times. The CDR3 DNA is TGTGCCTGGGGTGGACCGGCCTCGAACACTGAAGCTTTCTTT. This translates into CAWGGPASNTEAFF. The rearrangement joins TRBV30 to TRBJ1-1; D is uncertain. CDR3 length: 14 residues. Germline CDR1 reads GTSNPN; CDR2 reads SVGIG (reference sequence). The V gene lost 5 bases and the J gene lost 1 base, with 14 bases spanning the gap.

This clonotype was seen only a few times. The genes are TRBV7-2 and TRBJ2-5; D is possibly TRBD1 (6 bases). This CDR3 contains 15 residues. V gave up 1 base and J gave up 5 bases, with 14 bases separating them. CDR1 and CDR2 (germline): SGHTA, FQGNSA. CDR3 nucleotides: TGTGCCAGCAGCTTAGATCAGGGGATGGTGGAGACCCAGTACTTC. Translation gives CASSLDQGMVETQYF.

V usage is TRBV20-1 and J usage is TRBJ2-5; 8 nucleotides line up with TRBD2. V shed 0 bases, J shed 5 bases, and the junction held 8 bases outside the gene matches. Germline V gene sequence: CDR1 DFQATT, CDR2 SNEGSKA (reference sequence). The CDR3 runs to 15 residues. CDR3 amino acids: CSARDPRGGWETQYF. DNA for the CDR3: TGCAGTGCTAGAGATCCTCGCGGGGGGTGGGAGACCCAGTACTTC.

This clonotype was counted ten times or more. The chain joins TRBV6-6 to TRBJ1-6; maybe TRBD1 (5 bases). The germline V gene encodes CDR1 MNHNY and CDR2 SVGAGI (reference sequence). The CDR3 covers 13 residues. Trimming shortened V by 11 bases and J by 8 bases, and 16 bases separated the two germline ends. CDR3 amino acids: CAVVGGVDSPLHF. For the CDR3, the DNA is TGTGCCGTAGTCGGGGGGGTGGATTCACCCCTCCACTTT.

This clonotype was found a few times. V is TRBV7-2 and J is TRBJ2-3, with TRBD2 matching over 7 bases. CDR3 length: 15 amino acids. Trimming at V came to 2 bases and at J to 2 bases, leaving 4 bases not matched to a gene. CDR1 is SGHTA, CDR2 FQGNSA, per germline. This chain's CDR3 is CASSLLAVPTDTQYF. The CDR3 nucleotides are TGTGCCAGCAGCTTACTAGCGGTCCCCACAGATACGCAGTATTTT.

The sample holds a few counts of this clonotype. This chain joins TRBV5-5 and TRBJ2-6; 8 nucleotides align to TRBD1. J gave up 1 base and V 4 bases, and 16 bases lay outside the gene matches. Germline CDR1 is SGHKS and CDR2 is YYEKEE (reference sequence). The CDR3 loop spans 20 amino acids. The CDR3 nucleotides are TGTGCCAGCAGCGTCGTCCCGGGACAGGCTTCAAGGTCTGGGGCCAACGTCCTGACTTTC. It specifies CASSVVPGQASRSGANVLTF. Combining the CDR3 with reference TRBV5-5 and TRBJ2-6 gives the whole variable domain DAGVTQSPTHLIKTRGQQVTLRCSPISGHKSVSWYQQVLGQGPQFIFQYYEKEERGRGNFPDRFSARQFPNYSSELNVNALLLGDSALYLCASSVVPGQASRSGANVLTFGAGSRLTVL.

The chain joins TRBV5-1 to TRBJ2-5; D might be TRBD2 (6 bases). The CDR3 totals 14 residues. V was cut by 6 bases and J by 5 bases, with 17 bases left in between. CDR1 and CDR2 from the germline V gene are SGHRS and YFSETQ. CDR3 coding DNA: TGCGCCAGCACCGGGGGACCAAGTCGCGAGACCCAGTACTTC. Translated: CASTGGPSRETQYF.

The chain links TRBV6-5 to TRBJ2-5, with D unclear. Between the trimmed V and J ends, which lost 2 bases and 5 bases, there was a span of 15 bases. The CDR3 contains 15 residues. Germline CDR1 reads MNHEY; CDR2 reads SVGAGI. Written as DNA, the CDR3 is TGTGCCAGCAGTTACAACCGGGCGATCGGGGAGACCCAGTACTTC. Translating it yields CASSYNRAIGETQYF.

The chain joins TRBV7-9 to TRBJ2-7; weak D call: TRBD2 (5 bases). Trimming cost V 3 bases and J 1 base, with 10 bases left between them. The CDR3 is 14 amino acids. Germline CDR1 SEHNR, CDR2 FQNEAQ (reference sequence). The CDR3: CASSFREQSYEQYF. In nucleotides, the CDR3 is TGTGCCAGCAGCTTTCGGGAACAGTCCTACGAGCAGTACTTC.

This clonotype was detected a few times. The chain employs TRBV3-1 and TRBJ2-3; the D gene is possibly TRBD2 (5 bases). The CDR3 has 13 residues. Germline V gives CDR1 LGHDT, CDR2 YNNKEL (reference sequence). With 1 base removed from V and 5 bases from J, the gap between germline ends came to 7 bases. The DNA for the CDR3 is TGTGCCAGCAGCCAAGCGGGGATAGATACGCAGTATTTT. Translated, it gives CASSQAGIDTQYF.

This clonotype was seen many times. The chain is built from TRBV30 and TRBJ2-1; a weak D match, TRBD2 (6 bases). The germline V gene has CDR1 GTSNPN and CDR2 SVGIG (reference sequence). With 4 bases removed from V and 0 bases from J, the gap between germline ends came to 13 bases. The CDR3 runs 15 residues. The CDR3, as DNA: TGTGCCTGGATTAGCGGTGTAAGCTCCTACAATGAGCAGTTCTTC. Amino acids: CAWISGVSSYNEQFF.

This clonotype has ten or more counts. V usage is TRBV27 and J usage is TRBJ2-7; 7 positions agree with TRBD1. The CDR3 runs to 14 residues. After removal of 6 bases from V and 5 bases from J, the junction contained 10 bases not matched to a gene. Germline V gene data show CDR1 as MNHEY and CDR2 as SMNVEV (reference sequence). In DNA, the CDR3 is TGTGCCAGCAGCCCGACAGGGCCAACCCACGAGCAGTACGTC. Translating it yields CASSPTGPTHEQYV.

This clonotype was picked up many times. The CDR3 loop is CAISSGLAGGPDTQYF. CDR3 sequence (DNA): TGTGCCATCAGCTCCGGACTAGCGGGAGGGCCAGATACGCAGTATTTT. V and J are TRBV10-3 and TRBJ2-3; 15 bases align to TRBD2. Germline V lookup: CDR1 ENHRY, CDR2 SYGVKD. After removal of 6 bases from V and 4 bases from J, the junction contained 5 bases not matched to a gene. This CDR3 is built from 16 residues.